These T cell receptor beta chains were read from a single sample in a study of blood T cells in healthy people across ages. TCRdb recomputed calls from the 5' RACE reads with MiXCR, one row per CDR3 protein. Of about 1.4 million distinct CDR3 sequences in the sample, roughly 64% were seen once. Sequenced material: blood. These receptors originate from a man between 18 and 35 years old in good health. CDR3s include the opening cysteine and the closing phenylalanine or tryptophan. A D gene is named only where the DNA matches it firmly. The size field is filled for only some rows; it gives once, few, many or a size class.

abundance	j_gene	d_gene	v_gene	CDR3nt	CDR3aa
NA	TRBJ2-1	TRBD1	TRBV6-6	TGTGCCAGCAGTGCGACAGGGGGCGTTGAGCAGTTCTTC	CASSATGGVEQFF
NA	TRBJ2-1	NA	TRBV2	TGTGCCAGCAGGGATCAGCGGAACGCCTACAATGAGCAGTTCTTC	CASRDQRNAYNEQFF
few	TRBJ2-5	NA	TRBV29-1	TGCAGCGTCGACAGAAACCAAGAGACCCAGTACTTC	CSVDRNQETQYF
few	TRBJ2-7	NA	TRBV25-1	TGTGCCAGCACCCCCTTGGGGGGCGAGCAGTACTTC	CASTPLGGEQYF
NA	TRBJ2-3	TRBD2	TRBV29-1	TGCGGCGCTCTAGCGGGGGGGCGTGACACAGATACGCAGTATTTT	CGALAGGRDTDTQYF
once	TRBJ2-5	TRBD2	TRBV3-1	TGTGCCAGCAGCCCACAAGACTTCAGTACTAGCGGGCGGCAAGAGACCCAGTACTTC	CASSPQDFSTSGRQETQYF
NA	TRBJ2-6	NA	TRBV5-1	TGCGCCAGCAGCGCCGGGGTGAGTGGGGCCGACGTCCTGACTTTC	CASSAGVSGADVLTF
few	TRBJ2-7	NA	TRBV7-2	TGTGCCAGCAGTTTAGTTGGGCTAGCCTACGAGCAGTACTTC	CASSLVGLAYEQYF
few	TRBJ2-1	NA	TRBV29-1	TGCAGCGGAGCTGGGAGATCCTACAATGAGCAGTTCTTC	CSGAGRSYNEQFF
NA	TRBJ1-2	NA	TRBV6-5	TGTGCCAGCAGTTCCTCTCCGGGATTCTACTATGGCTACACCTTC	CASSSSPGFYYGYTF
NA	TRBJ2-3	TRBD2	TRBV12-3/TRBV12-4	TGTGCCAGCAAGGGAGGGCACACAGATACGCAGTATTTT	CASKGGHTDTQYF
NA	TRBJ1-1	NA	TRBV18	TGTGCCAGCTCACCCTTCGGGACGGGAGCGATGAACACTGAAGCTTTCTTT	CASSPFGTGAMNTEAFF
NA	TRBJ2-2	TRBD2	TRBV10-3	TGTGCCATCAGTGAGGAAACGCTAGCGGTTACCGGGGAGCTGTTTTTT	CAISEETLAVTGELFF
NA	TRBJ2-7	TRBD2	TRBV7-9	TGTGCCAGCACCCCGCGGACTAGCGGTTACGAGCAGTACTTC	CASTPRTSGYEQYF
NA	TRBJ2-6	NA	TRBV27	TGTGCCAGCAAAAGAATCGGACAGCTCTCTGGGGCCAACGTCCTGACTTTC	CASKRIGQLSGANVLTF
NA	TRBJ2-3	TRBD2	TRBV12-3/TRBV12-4	TGTGCCAGCAGTGCCGGACTAGGAGCCACAGATACGCAGTATTTT	CASSAGLGATDTQYF
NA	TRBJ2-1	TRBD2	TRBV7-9	TGTGCCAGCAGCTTGAGCGGGAACAACAATGAGCAGTTCTTC	CASSLSGNNNEQFF
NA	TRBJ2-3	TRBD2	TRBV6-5	TGTGCCAGCAGTTACCAACTAGCGGGAGTACCAGATACGCAGTATTTT	CASSYQLAGVPDTQYF
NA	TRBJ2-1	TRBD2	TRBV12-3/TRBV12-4	TGTGCCAGCAGCCCGAGCCCGGGACTAGCGGGAGGTCTCCCTCCTAATGAGCAGTTCTTC	CASSPSPGLAGGLPPNEQFF
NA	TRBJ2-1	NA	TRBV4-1	TGCGCCAGCAGCCAAGTGGCGTTAAACAACAATGAGCAGTTCTTC	CASSQVALNNNEQFF
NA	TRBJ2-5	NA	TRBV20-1	TGCAGTGCTAGAGCAGGGATACGGGTGGCCCAGTACTTC	CSARAGIRVAQYF
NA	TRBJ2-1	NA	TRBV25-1	TGTGCCAGCAGTGAATACGACGGGGGTTATCGAGTCGATGAGCAGTTCTTC	CASSEYDGGYRVDEQFF
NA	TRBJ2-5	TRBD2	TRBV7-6	TGTGCCAGCAGCCCCACTAGCGGGGGGGCGGGTGAGACCCAGTACTTC	CASSPTSGGAGETQYF
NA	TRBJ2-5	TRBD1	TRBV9	TGTGCCAGCAGCGGTTGGGGACAGGGAGAGCACCAAGAGACCCAGTACTTC	CASSGWGQGEHQETQYF
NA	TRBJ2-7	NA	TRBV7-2	TGTGCCAGCAGCTTTAGACAGAACCCCTACGAGCAGTACTTC	CASSFRQNPYEQYF
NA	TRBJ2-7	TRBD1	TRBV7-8	TGTGCCAGCAGCACCCAGACAGGGGACTTCTACGAGCAGTACTTC	CASSTQTGDFYEQYF
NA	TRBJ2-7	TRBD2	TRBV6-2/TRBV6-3	TGTGCCAGCAGTTACCCCGGACTAGCGGGGGTCCCGGAGCAGTACTTC	CASSYPGLAGVPEQYF
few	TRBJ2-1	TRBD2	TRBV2	TGTGCCAGCAGTGAAACTAGCGGAGAGTACAATGAGCAGTTCTTC	CASSETSGEYNEQFF
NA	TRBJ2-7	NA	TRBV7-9	TGTGCCAGCAGCTTAGGGCTAGGGGAGGCTCCGGGCGAGCAGTACTTC	CASSLGLGEAPGEQYF
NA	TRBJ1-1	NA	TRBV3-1	TGTGCCACCACGGCGGGGACGCTCCCTGAAGCTTTCTTT	CATTAGTLPEAFF
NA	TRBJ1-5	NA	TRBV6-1	TGTGCCAGCAGTGAACTCGGGGGCGACAATCAGCCCCAGCATTTT	CASSELGGDNQPQHF
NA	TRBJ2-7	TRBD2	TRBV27	TGTGCCAGCAGTGCACTCGAAGCGGGAGCTGAGCAGTACTTC	CASSALEAGAEQYF
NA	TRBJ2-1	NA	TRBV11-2	TGTGCCAGCAGCAAACCCAGTGGAGTGGCCATTTACAATGAGCAGTTCTTC	CASSKPSGVAIYNEQFF
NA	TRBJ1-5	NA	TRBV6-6	TGTGCCAGCAGTCCGTTGCCTGTCCAGCCCCAGCATTTT	CASSPLPVQPQHF
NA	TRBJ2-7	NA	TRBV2	TGTGCCAGCAGTGCTGGACCCGTTTCCCGCGAGCAGTACTTC	CASSAGPVSREQYF
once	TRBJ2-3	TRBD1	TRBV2	TGTGCCAGCAGTCGGGACAGGCCCGACACAGATACGCAGTATTTT	CASSRDRPDTDTQYF
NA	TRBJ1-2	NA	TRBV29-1	TGCAGCGTTGCCCGGAAGCAGGGTGGGGGCTACACCTTC	CSVARKQGGGYTF
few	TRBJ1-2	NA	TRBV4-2	TGTGCCAGCAGCCAATTTTTTTCAGGGACCTATGGCTACACCTTC	CASSQFFSGTYGYTF
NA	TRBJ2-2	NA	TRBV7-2	TGTGCCAGCAGGTCCAGCTCAGGAGACACCGGGGAGCTGTTTTTT	CASRSSSGDTGELFF
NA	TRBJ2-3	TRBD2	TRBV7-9	TGTGCCAGCAGCCCCGTTGGGCTAGCGGGCGAAAAACGATACACAGATACGCAGTATTTT	CASSPVGLAGEKRYTDTQYF
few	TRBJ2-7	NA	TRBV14	TGTGCCAGCAGCCAAGCCAGGACCTACGAGCAGTACTTC	CASSQARTYEQYF
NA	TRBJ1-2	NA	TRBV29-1	TGCAGCGTTGTGGCAGGGGTCGACTATGGCTACACCTTC	CSVVAGVDYGYTF
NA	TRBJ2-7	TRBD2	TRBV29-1	TGCAGCGTTGAAGCTACGGCTAGCGGGCTAAAAGACTACGAGCAGTACTTC	CSVEATASGLKDYEQYF
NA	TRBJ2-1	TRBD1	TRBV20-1	TGCAGTGCTCCCCAGGAGACAGGGAATGAGCAGTTCTTC	CSAPQETGNEQFF
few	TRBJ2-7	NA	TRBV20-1	TGCAGTGCTAGTAGTCGGCGGACGATAGGCGAGCAGTACTTC	CSASSRRTIGEQYF
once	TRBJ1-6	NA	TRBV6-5	TGTGCCAGCAGTTACTCACCCTATAATTCACCCCTCCACTTT	CASSYSPYNSPLHF
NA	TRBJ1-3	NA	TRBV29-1	TGCAGCGTTGAAGAGGGGACGGTTGGAAACACCATATATTTT	CSVEEGTVGNTIYF
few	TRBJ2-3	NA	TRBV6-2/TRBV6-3	TGTGCCAGCAGTTATGGGGGGGCATTGACAGATACGCAGTATTTT	CASSYGGALTDTQYF
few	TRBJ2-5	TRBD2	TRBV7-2	TGTGCCAGCAGCAAAGGACTAGCGGGAGGGTTGATACAAGAGACCCAGTACTTC	CASSKGLAGGLIQETQYF